This T cell receptor beta chain stems from a study of shared clonotypes between healthy human individuals. V gave up 6 bases and J gave up 5 bases, with 22 bases separating them. Germline V gene data show CDR1 as SNHLY and CDR2 as FYNNEI. The CDR3 sequence is 16 residues long. CD8 cells classed as naive were CD45RO-negative and positively selected for CCR7, excluding terminally differentiated effector memory CD45RA+ cells. Some clones are missing from TCRdb's copy, which holds only in-frame ones; the method was immunoSEQ multiplex PCR. The data show over 2,000,000 clones, with over 85% seen just once and 1.5% to 2% held by the top ten.

This receptor was identified in a man between 18 and 35 years old in good health. Some clones in this sample may be carry-over from other donors' samples. The sequenced material came from naive CD8+ T cells from PBMCs. The genes are TRBV2 and TRBJ2-5, with a tentative D call TRBD2 (6 bases). The DNA for the CDR3 is TGTGCCAGCAGAAAAGATTGGGACCTGGAGGGTGAGACCCAGTACTTC. Translated, it gives CASRKDWDLEGETQYF.